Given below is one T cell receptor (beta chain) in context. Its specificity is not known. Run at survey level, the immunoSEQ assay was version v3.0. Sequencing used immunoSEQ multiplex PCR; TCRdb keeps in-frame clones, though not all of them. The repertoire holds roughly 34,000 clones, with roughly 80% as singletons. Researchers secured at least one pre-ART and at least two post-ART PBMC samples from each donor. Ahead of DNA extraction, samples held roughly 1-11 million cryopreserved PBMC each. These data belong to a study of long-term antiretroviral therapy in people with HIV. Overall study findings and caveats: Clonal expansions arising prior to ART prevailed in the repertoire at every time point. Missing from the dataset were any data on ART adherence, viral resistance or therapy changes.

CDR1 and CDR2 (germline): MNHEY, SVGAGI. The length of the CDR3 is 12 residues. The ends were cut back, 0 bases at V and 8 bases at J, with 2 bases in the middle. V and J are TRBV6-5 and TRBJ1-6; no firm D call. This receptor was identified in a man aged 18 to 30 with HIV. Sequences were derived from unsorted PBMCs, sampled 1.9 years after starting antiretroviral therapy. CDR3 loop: CASSYSDSPLHF. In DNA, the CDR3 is TGTGCCAGCAGTTACTCTGATTCACCCCTCCACTTT.